The 17 T cell receptor beta chains below were found in one sample sequenced in a study of T cell repertoires in cytomegalovirus infection. TCRdb processed the reads anew with MiXCR; each CDR3 protein has one entry. The sample has about 240,000 distinct CDR3 sequences, around 6.2% seen once. Source material: PBMCs. The source is a human donor in good health (CMV status not recorded). Some clones in this sample may be carry-over from other donors' samples.

At least ten counts were recorded for this clonotype. V and J are TRBV6-5 and TRBJ1-1; D is possibly TRBD1 (5 bases). Per the germline V gene, CDR1 is MNHEY and CDR2 is SVGAGI. This CDR3 spans 15 amino acids. V was clipped by 6 bases and J by 0 bases, with 14 bases between them. Written as DNA, the CDR3 is TGTGCCAGCAGACCGACCGGGACCTTGAACACTGAAGCTTTCTTT. It codes for CASRPTGTLNTEAFF.

This clonotype has at least ten counts. V and J are TRBV20-1 and TRBJ1-2, with unresolved D. Germline V gene data show CDR1 as DFQATT and CDR2 as SNEGSKA (reference sequence). V was trimmed by 0 bases and J by 4 bases, leaving 6 bases between them. The CDR3 length is 12 residues. The CDR3, as DNA: TGCAGTGCTAGAGATGATATCTATGGCTACACCTTC. It codes for CSARDDIYGYTF.

Regarding this clonotype: Given a much more abundant clone one base away, this may be a read error. This chain links TRBV30 with TRBJ1-2; TRBD1 aligns across 7 bases. There are 11 residues in the CDR3. The V segment lost 5 bases and the J segment 6 bases; nucleotides outside the gene matches: 3. From germline, CDR1 is GTSNPN and CDR2 SVGIG (reference sequence). CDR3 region: CAWVGTDGYTF. Written as DNA, the CDR3 is TGTGCCTGGGTTGGGACAGATGGCTACACCTTC. The full variable domain, rest sourced from reference TRBV30 and TRBJ1-2, is SQTIHQWPATLVQPVGSPLSLECTVEGTSNPNLYWYRQAAGRGLQLLFYSVGIGQISSEVPQNLSASRPQDRQFILSSKKLLLSDSGFYLCAWVGTDGYTFGSGTRLTVV.

The sample holds many counts of this clonotype. The genes are TRBV14 and TRBJ2-3; TRBD1 might be the D (5 bases). V lost 1 base to trimming and J lost 1 base, with 12 bases between them. CDR1 SGHDN and CDR2 FVKESK come from the germline V gene. CDR3 length: 16 amino acids. CDR3 loop: CASSQGAQAGTDTQYF. In nucleotides, the CDR3 is TGTGCCAGCAGCCAAGGGGCACAGGCAGGCACAGATACGCAGTATTTT. Supplemented by reference TRBV14 and TRBJ2-3, the full variable domain reads EAGVTQFPSHSVIEKGQTVTLRCDPISGHDNLYWYRRVMGKEIKFLLHFVKESKQDESGMPNNRFLAERTGGTYSTLKVQPAELEDSGVYFCASSQGAQAGTDTQYFGPGTRLTVL.

This clonotype was counted at least ten times. The chain recombines TRBV5-4 with TRBJ2-3; 9 bases are shared with TRBD2. The CDR3 runs to 16 residues. The junction had 8 bases not matched to a gene; V was cut back by 4 bases and J by 2 bases. CDR1 is SGHNT, CDR2 YYREEE, per germline (reference sequence). The CDR3 here is CASSRGLAGVTDTQYF. Written as DNA, the CDR3 is TGTGCCAGCAGCCGGGGACTAGCTGGAGTCACAGATACGCAGTATTTT. The full variable domain, in which reference TRBV5-4 and TRBJ2-3 provide the parts outside the CDR3, is ETGVTQSPTHLIKTRGQQVTLRCSSQSGHNTVSWYQQALGQGPQFIFQYYREEENGRGNFPPRFSGLQFPNYSSELNVNALELDDSALYLCASSRGLAGVTDTQYFGPGTRLTVL.

This clonotype was detected ten times or more. The V gene is TRBV6-2 or TRBV6-3, the J gene TRBJ1-5; D might be TRBD1 (6 bases). Trimming cost V 5 bases and J 3 bases, with 14 bases left between them. Germline lookup yields CDR1 MNHEY and CDR2 SVGEGT. The CDR3 covers 15 residues. Here the CDR3 DNA reads TGTGCCAGCAGTCCCGCGGGACAAAACAATCAGCCCCAGCATTTT. This translates into CASSPAGQNNQPQHF.

This clonotype was observed at least ten times. This chain joins TRBV24-1 and TRBJ2-3; D gene unclear. The CDR3 covers 16 residues. Trimming took off 3 bases at V and 1 base at J, with 13 bases between the two ends. CDR1 is KGHDR, CDR2 SFDVKD, per germline. CDR3 amino acids: CATSDPDPSGTDTQYF. The CDR3 coding sequence is TGTGCCACCAGTGATCCCGACCCGTCGGGCACAGATACGCAGTATTTT.

This clonotype showed up many times. The J gene is TRBJ1-1, the V gene TRBV29-1, with 10 bases matching TRBD1. The CDR3 is 15 residues long. The V gene's germline CDR1 is SQVTM and CDR2 ANQGSEA. The V segment lost 5 bases and the J segment 4 bases; nucleotides outside the gene matches: 10. In DNA form, the CDR3 reads TGCAGCGTTATGGGGACAGGGGCCTGGAGCACTGAAGCTTTCTTT. This sequence encodes CSVMGTGAWSTEAFF.

This clonotype was seen ten or more times. The chain carries TRBV12-3 or TRBV12-4 and TRBJ2-1, with 10 bases identical to TRBD1. V was pared by 5 bases and J by 7 bases, with 5 bases of the junction left unmatched. This CDR3 is built from 14 residues. CDR3 DNA sequence: TGTGCCAGCAGTCGACAGGGGGCTCAGAATGAGCAGTTCTTC. Translated, it gives CASSRQGAQNEQFF.

This clonotype has only a few counts. The chain combines TRBV20-1 with TRBJ1-5; D is perhaps TRBD1 (5 bases). Trimming took off 2 bases at V and 0 bases at J, with 11 bases between the two ends. This CDR3 spans 15 amino acids. CDR1 is DFQATT and CDR2 is SNEGSKA in the germline V gene (reference sequence). This CDR3 reads CSARRGQYSNQPQHF. The DNA of the CDR3 is TGCAGTGCTAGAAGGGGCCAATATAGCAATCAGCCCCAGCATTTT.

This clonotype was observed at least ten times. The chain recombines TRBV7-2 with TRBJ1-2; the match to TRBD1 covers 7 bases. The CDR3 length is 16 residues. Germline loops: CDR1 SGHTA, CDR2 FQGNSA. V gave up 4 bases and J gave up 8 bases; unmatched junction bases: 16. The CDR3 nucleotides are TGTGCCAGCAGCTCCCGGATTGAGGGGGCTTCGGACGGCTACACCTTC. Encoded protein: CASSSRIEGASDGYTF.

This chain links TRBV12-3 or TRBV12-4 with TRBJ2-1, with 9 bases matching TRBD2. CDR3 size: 14 residues. With V trimmed by 3 bases and J by 9 bases, 6 bases remained unmatched. The CDR3 sequence is CASSFGTSSGEQFF. The DNA for the CDR3 is TGTGCCAGCAGTTTCGGGACTAGCTCTGGTGAGCAGTTCTTC.

The chain joins TRBV20-1 to TRBJ2-3; D is possibly TRBD2 (6 bases). There are 13 residues in the CDR3. CDR1 DFQATT and CDR2 SNEGSKA come from the germline V gene (reference sequence). Trimming shortened V by 5 bases and J by 7 bases, and 16 bases separated the two germline ends. The CDR3 bases are TGCAGTGCTTCCGGGACTCCCGGGTATACGCAGTATTTT. Translated, it gives CSASGTPGYTQYF.

This clonotype was counted a few times. The rearrangement links TRBV11-2 to TRBJ2-2; possibly TRBD1 for D (6 bases). Germline CDR1 reads SGHAT; CDR2 reads FQNNGV. The CDR3 is made up of 13 amino acids. CDR3 in amino acids: CAGRTVNTGELFF. The CDR3 DNA is TGTGCTGGCCGGACAGTCAACACCGGGGAGCTGTTTTTT.

Ten or more counts support this clonotype. The V and J genes are TRBV20-1 and TRBJ2-3; D perhaps matches TRBD1 (5 bases). The germline CDR1 and CDR2 sequences are DFQATT and SNEGSKA (reference sequence). V shed 8 bases and J shed 3 bases, with 18 bases lying between them. This CDR3 contains 14 residues. CDR3 sequence: CSQKSGKGTDTQYF. CDR3 DNA: TGCAGTCAAAAGTCAGGGAAGGGAACAGATACGCAGTATTTT.

This clonotype was observed many times. The rearrangement links TRBV28 to TRBJ2-7; D may match TRBD1 or TRBD2 (6 bases each). V lost 6 bases to trimming and J lost 8 bases, with 20 bases between them. Looked up from germline, CDR1 is MDHEN and CDR2 is SYDVKM. The CDR3 consists of 14 residues. The CDR3 coding sequence is TGTGCCAGCAGCACGACGGGGGCGCTTACAAAGCAGTACTTC. Its translation: CASSTTGALTKQYF.

This clonotype was seen many times. J is TRBJ1-5 and V is TRBV12-3 or TRBV12-4, with D unresolved. Trimming pared 8 bases from V and 0 bases from J, leaving 11 bases between. The CDR3 has 14 residues. The CDR3 DNA is TGTGCCAGCGATGGCGACTATAGCAATCAGCCCCAGCATTTT. It encodes CASDGDYSNQPQHF.